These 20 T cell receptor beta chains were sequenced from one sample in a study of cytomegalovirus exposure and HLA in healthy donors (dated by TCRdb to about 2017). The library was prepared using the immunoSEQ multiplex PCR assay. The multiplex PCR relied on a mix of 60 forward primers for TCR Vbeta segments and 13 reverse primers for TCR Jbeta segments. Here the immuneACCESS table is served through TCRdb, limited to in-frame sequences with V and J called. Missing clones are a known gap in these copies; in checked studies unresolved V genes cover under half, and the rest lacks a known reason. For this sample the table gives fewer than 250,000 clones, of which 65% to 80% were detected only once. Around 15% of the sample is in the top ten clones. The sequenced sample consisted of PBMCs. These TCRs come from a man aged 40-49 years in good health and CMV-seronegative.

CDR3 residues: CASSPFAGPVDIQYF. Written as DNA, the CDR3 is TGTGCCAGCAGCCCCTTTGCGGGACCGGTGGACATTCAGTACTTC. This chain uses TRBV7-3 with TRBJ2-4; D possibly corresponds to TRBD2 (6 bases). The germline CDR1 and CDR2 sequences are SGHTA and FQGTGA. V gave up 5 bases and J gave up 8 bases, with 19 bases separating them. The CDR3 extends over 15 amino acids. The full variable domain, completed using reference TRBV7-3 and TRBJ2-4, is GAGVSQTPSNKVTEKGKYVELRCDPISGHTALYWYRQSLGQGPEFLIYFQGTGAADDSGLPNDRFFAVRPEGSVSTLKIQRTERGDSAVYLCASSPFAGPVDIQYFGAGTRLSVL.

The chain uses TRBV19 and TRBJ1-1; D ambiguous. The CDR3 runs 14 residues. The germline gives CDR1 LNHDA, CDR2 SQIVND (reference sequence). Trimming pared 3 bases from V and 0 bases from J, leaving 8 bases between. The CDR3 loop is CASSIRSMNTEAFF. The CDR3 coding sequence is TGTGCCAGTAGTATCAGATCCATGAACACTGAAGCTTTCTTT. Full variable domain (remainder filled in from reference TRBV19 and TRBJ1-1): DGGITQSPKYLFRKEGQNVTLSCEQNLNHDAMYWYRQDPGQGLRLIYYSQIVNDFQKGDIAEGYSVSREKKESFPLTVTSAQKNPTAFYLCASSIRSMNTEAFFGQGTRLTVV.

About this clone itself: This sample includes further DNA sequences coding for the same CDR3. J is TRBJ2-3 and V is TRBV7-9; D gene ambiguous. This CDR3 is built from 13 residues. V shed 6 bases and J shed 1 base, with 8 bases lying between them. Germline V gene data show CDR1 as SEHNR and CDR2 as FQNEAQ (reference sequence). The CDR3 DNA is TGTGCCAGCAGTTTGACTGGCACAGATACGCAGTATTTT. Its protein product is CASSLTGTDTQYF.

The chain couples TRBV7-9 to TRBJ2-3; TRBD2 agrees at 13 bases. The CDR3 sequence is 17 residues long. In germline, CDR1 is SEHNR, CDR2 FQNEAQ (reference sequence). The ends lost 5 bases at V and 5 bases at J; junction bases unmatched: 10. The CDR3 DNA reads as TGTGCCAGCAGCACACCGACTAGCGGGAGGTCTGGAGATACGCAGTATTTT. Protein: CASSTPTSGRSGDTQYF.

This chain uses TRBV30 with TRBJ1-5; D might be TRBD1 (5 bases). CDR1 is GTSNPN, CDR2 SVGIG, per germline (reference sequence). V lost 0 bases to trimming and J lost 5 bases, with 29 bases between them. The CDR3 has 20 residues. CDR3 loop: CAWSVSSGKTARNRYQPQHF. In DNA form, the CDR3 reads TGTGCCTGGAGTGTGAGCTCGGGTAAGACAGCTCGCAACCGATATCAGCCCCAGCATTTT.

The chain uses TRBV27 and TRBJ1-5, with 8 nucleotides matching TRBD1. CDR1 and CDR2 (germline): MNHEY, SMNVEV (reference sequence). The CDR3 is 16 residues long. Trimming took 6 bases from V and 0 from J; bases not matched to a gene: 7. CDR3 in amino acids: CASSPGTGYSNQPQHF. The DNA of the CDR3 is TGTGCCAGCAGCCCAGGGACAGGCTATAGCAATCAGCCCCAGCATTTT.

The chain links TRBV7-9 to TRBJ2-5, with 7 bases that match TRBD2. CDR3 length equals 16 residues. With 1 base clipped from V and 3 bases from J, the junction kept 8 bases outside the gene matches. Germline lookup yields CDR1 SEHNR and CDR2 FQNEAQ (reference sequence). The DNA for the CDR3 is TGTGCCAGCAGCTTAGATGTCAGGGAGGGAGAAGAGACCCAGTACTTC. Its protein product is CASSLDVREGEETQYF.

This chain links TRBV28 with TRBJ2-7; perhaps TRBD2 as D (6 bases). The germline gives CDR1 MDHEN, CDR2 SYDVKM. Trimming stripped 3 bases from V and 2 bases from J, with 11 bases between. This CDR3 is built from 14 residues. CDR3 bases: TGTGCCAGCAGTTTTCTGCGGGGAGCCTACGAGCAGTACTTC. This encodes CASSFLRGAYEQYF.

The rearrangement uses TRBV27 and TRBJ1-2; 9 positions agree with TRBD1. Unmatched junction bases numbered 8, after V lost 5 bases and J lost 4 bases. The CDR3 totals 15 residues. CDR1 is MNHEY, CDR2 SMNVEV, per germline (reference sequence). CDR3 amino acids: CASSPGQGKGYGYTF. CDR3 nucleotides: TGTGCCAGCAGTCCCGGACAGGGGAAGGGCTATGGCTACACCTTC.

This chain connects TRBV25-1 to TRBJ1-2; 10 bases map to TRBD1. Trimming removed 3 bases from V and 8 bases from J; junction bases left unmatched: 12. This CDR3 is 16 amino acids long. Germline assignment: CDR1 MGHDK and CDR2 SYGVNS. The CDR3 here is CASSEAWRQGARGYTF. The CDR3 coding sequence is TGTGCCAGCAGTGAGGCGTGGAGACAGGGGGCGAGAGGCTACACCTTC.

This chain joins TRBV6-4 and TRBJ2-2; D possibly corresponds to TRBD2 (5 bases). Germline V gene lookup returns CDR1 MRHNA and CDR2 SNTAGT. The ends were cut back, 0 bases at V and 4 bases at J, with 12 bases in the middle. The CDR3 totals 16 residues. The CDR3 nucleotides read TGTGCCAGCAGTGACTCGGACTTTGCTGGCACCGGGGAGCTGTTTTTT. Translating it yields CASSDSDFAGTGELFF.

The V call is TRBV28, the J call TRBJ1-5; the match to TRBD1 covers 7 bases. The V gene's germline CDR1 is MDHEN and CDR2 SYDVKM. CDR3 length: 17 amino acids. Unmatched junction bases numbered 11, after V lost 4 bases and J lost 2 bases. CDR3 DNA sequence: TGTGCCAGCAGTTCCGAACGACAGGGAGTTGGCAATCAGCCCCAGCATTTT. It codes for CASSSERQGVGNQPQHF.

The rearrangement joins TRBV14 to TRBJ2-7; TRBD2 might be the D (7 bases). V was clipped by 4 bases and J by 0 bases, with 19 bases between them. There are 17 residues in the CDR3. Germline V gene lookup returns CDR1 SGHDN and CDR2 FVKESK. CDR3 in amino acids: CASSLSEGGENSYEQYF. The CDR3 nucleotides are TGTGCCAGCAGCCTCTCGGAAGGGGGGGAGAACTCCTACGAGCAGTACTTC.

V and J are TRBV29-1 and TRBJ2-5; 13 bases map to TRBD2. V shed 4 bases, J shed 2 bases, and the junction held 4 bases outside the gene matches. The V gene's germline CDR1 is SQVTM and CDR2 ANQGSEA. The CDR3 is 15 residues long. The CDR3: CSVGTSGSRQETQYF. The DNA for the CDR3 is TGCAGCGTTGGGACTAGCGGGAGTCGTCAAGAGACCCAGTACTTC. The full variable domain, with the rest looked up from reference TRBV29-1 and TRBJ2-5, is SAVISQKPSRDICQRGTSLTIQCQVDSQVTMMFWYRQQPGQSLTLIATANQGSEATYESGFVIDKFPISRPNLTFSTLTVSNMSPEDSSIYLCSVGTSGSRQETQYFGPGTRLLVL.

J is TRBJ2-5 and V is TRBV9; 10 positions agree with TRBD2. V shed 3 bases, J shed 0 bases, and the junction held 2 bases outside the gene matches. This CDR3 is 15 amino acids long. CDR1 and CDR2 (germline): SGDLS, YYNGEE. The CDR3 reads CASSERGGNQETQYF. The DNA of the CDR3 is TGTGCCAGCAGCGAGCGGGGGGGTAACCAAGAGACCCAGTACTTC.

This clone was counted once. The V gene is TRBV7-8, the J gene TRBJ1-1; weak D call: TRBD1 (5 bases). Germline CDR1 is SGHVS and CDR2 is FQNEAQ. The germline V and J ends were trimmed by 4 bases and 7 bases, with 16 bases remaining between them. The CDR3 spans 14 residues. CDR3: CASSSFQGSDEAFF. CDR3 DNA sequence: TGTGCCAGCAGCTCCTTCCAGGGCTCGGATGAAGCTTTCTTT.

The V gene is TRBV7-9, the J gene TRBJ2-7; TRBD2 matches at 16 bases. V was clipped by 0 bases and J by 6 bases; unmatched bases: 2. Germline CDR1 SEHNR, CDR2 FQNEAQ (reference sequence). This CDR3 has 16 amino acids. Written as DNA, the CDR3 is TGTGCCAGCAGCTTAGCGGGACTAGCGGGAGGGGGCGAGCAGTACTTC. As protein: CASSLAGLAGGGEQYF.

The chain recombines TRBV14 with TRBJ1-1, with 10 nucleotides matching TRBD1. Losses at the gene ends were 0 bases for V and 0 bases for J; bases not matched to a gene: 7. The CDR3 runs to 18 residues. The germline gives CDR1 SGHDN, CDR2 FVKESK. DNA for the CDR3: TGTGCCAGCAGCCAAGATCTATGGGGACAGGGGATGAACACTGAAGCTTTCTTT. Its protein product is CASSQDLWGQGMNTEAFF.

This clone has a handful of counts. The CDR3 DNA reads as TGCGCCAGCAGGCAGGGAGGGGAGCAGTACTTC. Its translation is CASRQGGEQYF. The genes are TRBV5-1 and TRBJ2-7; TRBD2 matches 7 bases. CDR1 and CDR2 from the germline V gene are SGHRS and YFSETQ. This CDR3 is built from 11 residues. With 5 bases clipped from V and 7 bases from J, the junction kept 3 bases outside the gene matches.

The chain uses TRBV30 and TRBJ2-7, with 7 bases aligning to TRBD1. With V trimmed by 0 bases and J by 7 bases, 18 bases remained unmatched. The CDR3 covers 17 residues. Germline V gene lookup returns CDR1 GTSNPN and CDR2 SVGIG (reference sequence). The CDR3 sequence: CAWSVITRGLPPGEQYF. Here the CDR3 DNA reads TGTGCCTGGAGTGTTATTACAAGGGGGCTACCTCCGGGGGAGCAGTACTTC.